This TCR beta chain was captured in a study of shared clonotypes between healthy human individuals. This clone was counted a single time. The table came from immunoSEQ multiplex PCR; TCRdb's copy has only in-frame clones and leaves some out. This table has around 750,000 clones, approximately 79% appearing once. V shed 7 bases, J shed 4 bases, and the junction held 14 bases outside the gene matches. CDR1 and CDR2 (germline): SQVTM, ANQGSEA. This CDR3 contains 15 residues. The sequenced sample was memory CD4+ T cells sorted from blood. Subset in this sample: CD45RA-negative fraction. The J gene is TRBJ1-1, the V gene TRBV29-1; 8 nucleotides align to TRBD1. The receptor was derived from a woman younger than 45 in good health. CDR3 coding DNA: TGCAGCGCCGCCGAGGACAGGGAGATAGGCACTGAAGCTTTCTTT. Encoded protein: CSAAEDREIGTEAFF. The whole variable domain, filled in from reference TRBV29-1 and TRBJ1-1, reads SAVISQKPSRDICQRGTSLTIQCQVDSQVTMMFWYRQQPGQSLTLIATANQGSEATYESGFVIDKFPISRPNLTFSTLTVSNMSPEDSSIYLCSAAEDREIGTEAFFGQGTRLTVV.